This TCR beta chain appears in the sequencing data of a study of kidney transplant recipient with SARS-CoV-2 infection. There are many counts of this clonotype. TCRdb re-called the reads through MiXCR, storing one row per CDR3 protein. Of 200,000 to 300,000 distinct CDR3 sequences in the sample, more than 25% were seen once. V shed 7 bases and J shed 0 bases, with 7 bases lying between them. This CDR3 has 13 residues. From germline, CDR1 is MNHEY and CDR2 SMNVEV (reference sequence). This rearrangement joins TRBV27 to TRBJ1-3; maybe TRBD1 (6 bases). The sequenced sample was a blood sample, obtained at baseline and on day 111 from a kidney transplant recipient. The sequence was obtained from a young adult male patient who had COVID-19 and was a kidney transplant recipient. Some T cells may be supplied by the graft donor. CDR3 amino acids: CASMGASGNTIYF. CDR3 in DNA: TGTGCCAGCATGGGGGCCTCTGGAAACACCATATATTTT.